Included here is one T cell receptor (beta chain) sequence, with context. Its antigen is not known. This specimen comes from a study of identifying expanded T cells in peripheral blood. General study findings and limits: About 1.2 clones differed between technical replicates, versus around 16 and 19 over time. Clone count variance between roughly two-week samples rose with total template count.

During the collection period, no donor immune events like infections were recorded. Only in-frame clones appear in the TCRdb table, and some are missing; sequencing was by immunoSEQ multiplex PCR. This sample has more than 50,000 clones, with about 85% found just once. V was shortened by 5 bases and J by 2 bases, with 9 bases between the two germline ends. The CDR3 has 13 residues. Germline lookup yields CDR1 ENHRY and CDR2 SYGVKD. V is TRBV10-3 and J is TRBJ2-5, with TRBD1 as a possible D gene (6 bases). Material for sequencing was blood. This TCR was recovered from a person between 18 and 75 years old in good health. CDR3 nucleotide sequence: TGTGCCATCAGTTTGACAGGTCAAGAGACCCAGTACTTC. Protein sequence: CAISLTGQETQYF.